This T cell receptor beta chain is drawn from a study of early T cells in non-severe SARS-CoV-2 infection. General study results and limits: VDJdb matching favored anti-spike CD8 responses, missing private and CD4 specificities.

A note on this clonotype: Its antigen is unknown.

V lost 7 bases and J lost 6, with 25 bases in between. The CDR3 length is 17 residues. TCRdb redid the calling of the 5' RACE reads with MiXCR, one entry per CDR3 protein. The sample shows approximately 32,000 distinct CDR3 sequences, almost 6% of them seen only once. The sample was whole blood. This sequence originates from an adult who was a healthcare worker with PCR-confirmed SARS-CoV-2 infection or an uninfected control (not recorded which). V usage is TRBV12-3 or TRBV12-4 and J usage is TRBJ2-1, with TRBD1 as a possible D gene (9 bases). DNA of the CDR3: TGTGCCAGCACCCCCCCTCCCGGGAGGGGACAGGGCAATGAGCAGTTCTTC. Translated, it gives CASTPPPGRGQGNEQFF.